Detailed here is one T cell receptor (beta chain). What it binds is not known. This CDR3 has 15 amino acids. Germline V lookup: CDR1 MNHEY, CDR2 SVGAGI. Trimming shortened V by 2 bases and J by 0 bases, and 8 bases separated the two germline ends. The sample is drawn from a study of T cell responses to AZD1222 COVID-19 vaccine. The assay was immunoSEQ multiplex PCR, and TCRdb's table has in-frame clones only and misses some. Of 130,000 or so clones detected, under 95% appear once; the ten largest clones hold approximately 8%. Study observations and caveats: Baseline testing showed seropositivity in only five or six AZD1222 recipients.

The gene calls are TRBV6-5 and TRBJ2-1, with D possibly being TRBD1 (6 bases). This TCR was recovered from an adult who received the MenACWY meningococcal vaccine as a control. This material consisted of peripheral blood, taken 28 days after the second dose of the MenACWY control vaccine. CDR3 nucleotide sequence: TGTGCCAGCAGTTACAGGGACACCTCCTACAATGAGCAGTTCTTC. This translates into CASSYRDTSYNEQFF.